This TCR beta chain was found in a study of regulatory T cells in long-lasting Graves disease. Findings of the study overall: Sample size was small, which may have lowered accuracy. Under persistent disease, TRBV28, TRBJ1-2 and TRBJ2-5 were used preferentially.

Note on this clonotype: Its antigen is still unknown.

Time point: newly diagnosed GD, antithyroid drugs for less than 3 months. The TCR library was prepared using RNA isolated from PBMCs. Diagnosis followed American Thyroid Association guidelines for Graves' disease. The CDR3 runs 20 residues. From germline, CDR1 is SGHVS and CDR2 FQNEAQ. With 1 base clipped from V and 0 bases from J, the junction kept 12 bases outside the gene matches. Building the TCR beta libraries relied on iRepertoire HTBI primers, and CDR3 regions underwent Arm-PCR. One entry per CDR3 protein, called by TCRdb with MiXCR from the multiplex PCR reads. The data contain roughly 610,000 distinct CDR3 sequences, roughly 15% of them seen just once; the ten biggest clones take up about 20%. These data were also filed under a second study, of T cells in Graves' hyperthyroidism and ophthalmopathy.

The input for sequencing was peripheral blood mononuclear cells (PBMCs), taken at new diagnosis, from a patient treated with antithyroid drugs. The TCR was taken from a woman aged 30 to 39 with Graves disease. The rearrangement uses TRBV7-8 and TRBJ2-4; the match to TRBD1 covers 10 bases. The CDR3 protein is CASSLGLGDRGLLAKNIQYF. The CDR3 DNA reads as TGTGCCAGCAGCTTAGGGTTAGGGGACAGGGGCCTCCTAGCCAAAAACATTCAGTACTTC.